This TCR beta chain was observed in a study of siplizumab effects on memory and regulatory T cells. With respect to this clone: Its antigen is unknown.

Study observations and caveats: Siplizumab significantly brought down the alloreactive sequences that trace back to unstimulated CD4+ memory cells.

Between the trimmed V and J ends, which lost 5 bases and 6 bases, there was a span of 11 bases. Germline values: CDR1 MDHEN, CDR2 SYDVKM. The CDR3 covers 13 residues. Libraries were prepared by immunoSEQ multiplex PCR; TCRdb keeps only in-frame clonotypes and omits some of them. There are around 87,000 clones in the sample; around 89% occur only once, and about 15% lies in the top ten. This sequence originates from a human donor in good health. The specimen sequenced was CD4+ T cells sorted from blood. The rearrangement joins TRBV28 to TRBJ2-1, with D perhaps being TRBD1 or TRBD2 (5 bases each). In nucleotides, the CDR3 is TGTGCCAGCAGTCAGGGCGGGCGCAATGAGCAGTTCTTC. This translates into CASSQGGRNEQFF.